Listed below are T cell receptor beta chains from one sample, sequenced in a study of control samples from healthy donors and cancer patients. Sequenced by immunoSEQ multiplex PCR; TCRdb stores in-frame clones only, minus some. Here the sample spans 65,000 to 85,000 clones, around 90% being singletons. Sequenced: PBMCs. The receptors were sampled from a woman in her forties or fifties with colorectal cancer. Both conserved end residues are part of each CDR3. The D gene is left open where the match is weak.

J: TRBJ1-2
V: TRBV7-2
D: -
CDR3: CASSVQGRGYTF

J: TRBJ2-2
V: TRBV19
D: TRBD2
CDR3: CASESGGADTGELFF

J: TRBJ1-6
V: TRBV27
D: -
CDR3: CASSFWGTGSPLHF

J: TRBJ1-6
V: TRBV2
D: -
CDR3: CASRETGFNSPLHF

J: TRBJ1-1
V: TRBV11-2
D: -
CDR3: CASSLRKWDTEAFF

J: TRBJ2-2
V: TRBV7-9
D: TRBD2
CDR3: CASSSRTSGLTGELFF

J: TRBJ1-2
V: TRBV19
D: TRBD1
CDR3: CASRLTGRENGYTF

J: TRBJ2-3
V: TRBV7-9
D: TRBD2
CDR3: CASSARRGRGFGDTQYF

J: TRBJ1-2
V: TRBV28
D: -
CDR3: CASRPRSGYTF

J: TRBJ2-1
V: TRBV6-4
D: TRBD2
CDR3: CASSDSSGGDYNEQFF

J: TRBJ2-1
V: TRBV9
D: -
CDR3: CASSVLGGEQFF

J: TRBJ2-5
V: TRBV30
D: TRBD2
CDR3: CAWRSRGGNRETQYF

J: TRBJ1-2
V: TRBV6-5
D: -
CDR3: CASRSSGYGYTF

J: TRBJ2-5
V: TRBV6-5
D: -
CDR3: CASSGGGIGQETQYF

J: TRBJ1-2
V: TRBV3-1/TRBV3-2
D: -
CDR3: CASSRQIRDLGYTF

J: TRBJ2-3
V: TRBV7-2
D: -
CDR3: CASSSYLSTDTQYF

J: TRBJ2-1
V: TRBV3-1/TRBV3-2
D: TRBD2
CDR3: CASTGGSHNEQFF

J: TRBJ1-3
V: TRBV4-1
D: TRBD1
CDR3: CASSQEQGALGNTIYF

J: TRBJ1-6
V: TRBV28
D: -
CDR3: CASSTGGNSPLHF

J: TRBJ1-1
V: TRBV6-5
D: -
CDR3: CASSYVVGNTEAFF

J: TRBJ1-5
V: TRBV6-4
D: TRBD1
CDR3: CASSSSRDREVFSNQPQHF

J: TRBJ2-1
V: TRBV2
D: -
CDR3: CASQVSGYEQFF

J: TRBJ1-6
V: TRBV15
D: -
CDR3: CATSIGRDSPLHF

J: TRBJ1-5
V: TRBV24-1
D: -
CDR3: CATSDRRLNQPQHF

J: TRBJ2-2
V: TRBV5-1
D: -
CDR3: CASSLTTQDLAGELFF

J: TRBJ2-2
V: TRBV5-6
D: TRBD1
CDR3: CASSLRGQENTGELFF

J: TRBJ1-1
V: TRBV28
D: -
CDR3: CASSLGSTLAREAFF

J: TRBJ1-4
V: TRBV29-1
D: TRBD1
CDR3: CSVTGPTNEKLFF

J: TRBJ1-2
V: TRBV5-8
D: -
CDR3: CASSFVTYGYTF

J: TRBJ2-3
V: TRBV7-2
D: TRBD2
CDR3: CASSLGQRGIDTQYF

J: TRBJ2-5
V: TRBV10-3
D: -
CDR3: CAITEGGGQETQYF

J: TRBJ2-6
V: TRBV18
D: TRBD1
CDR3: CASSRMGTANSGANVLTF

J: TRBJ2-2
V: TRBV10-1
D: -
CDR3: CASSESIRLENTGELFF